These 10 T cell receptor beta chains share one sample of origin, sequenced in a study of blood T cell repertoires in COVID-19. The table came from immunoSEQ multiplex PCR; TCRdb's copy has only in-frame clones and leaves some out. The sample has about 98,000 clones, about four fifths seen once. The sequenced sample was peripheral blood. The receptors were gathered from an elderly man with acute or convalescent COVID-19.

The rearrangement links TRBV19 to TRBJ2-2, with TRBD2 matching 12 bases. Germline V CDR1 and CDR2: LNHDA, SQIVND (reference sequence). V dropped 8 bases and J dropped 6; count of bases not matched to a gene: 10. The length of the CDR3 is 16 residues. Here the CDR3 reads CASAPRLAGGPGELFF. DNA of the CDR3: TGTGCCAGTGCGCCACGGCTAGCGGGAGGGCCCGGGGAGCTGTTTTTT. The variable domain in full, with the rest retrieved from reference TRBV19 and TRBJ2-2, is DGGITQSPKYLFRKEGQNVTLSCEQNLNHDAMYWYRQDPGQGLRLIYYSQIVNDFQKGDIAEGYSVSREKKESFPLTVTSAQKNPTAFYLCASAPRLAGGPGELFFGEGSRLTVL.

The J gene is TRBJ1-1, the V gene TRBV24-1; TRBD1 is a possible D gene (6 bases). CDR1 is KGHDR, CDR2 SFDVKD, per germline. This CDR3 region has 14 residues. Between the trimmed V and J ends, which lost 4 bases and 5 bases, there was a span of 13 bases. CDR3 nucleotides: TGTGCCACCAGTGAACTCTGGACAGAGACTGAAGCTTTCTTT. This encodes CATSELWTETEAFF.

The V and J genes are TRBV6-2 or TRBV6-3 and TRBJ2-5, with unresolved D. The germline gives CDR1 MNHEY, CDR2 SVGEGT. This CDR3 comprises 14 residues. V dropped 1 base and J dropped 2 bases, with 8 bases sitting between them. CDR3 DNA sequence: TGTGCCAGCAGTTACTGGGCAGAACAAGAGACCCAGTACTTC. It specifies CASSYWAEQETQYF.

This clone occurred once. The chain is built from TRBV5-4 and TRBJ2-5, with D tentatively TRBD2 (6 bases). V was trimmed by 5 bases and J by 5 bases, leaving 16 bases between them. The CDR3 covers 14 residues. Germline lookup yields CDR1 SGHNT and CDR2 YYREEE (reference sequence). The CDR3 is CASSKGGVGETQYF. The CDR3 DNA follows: TGTGCCAGCAGTAAAGGCGGGGTTGGCGAGACCCAGTACTTC.

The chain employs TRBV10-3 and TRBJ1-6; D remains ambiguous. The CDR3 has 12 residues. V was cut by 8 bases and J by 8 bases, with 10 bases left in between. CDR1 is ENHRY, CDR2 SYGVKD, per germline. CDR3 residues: CAISRADSPLHF. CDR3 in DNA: TGTGCCATCTCGCGGGCGGATTCACCCCTCCACTTT.

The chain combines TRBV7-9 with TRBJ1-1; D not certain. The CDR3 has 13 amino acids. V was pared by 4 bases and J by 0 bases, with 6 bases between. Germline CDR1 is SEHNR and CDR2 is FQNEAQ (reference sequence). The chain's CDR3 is CASSSTLNTEAFF. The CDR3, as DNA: TGTGCCAGCAGCTCCACACTGAACACTGAAGCTTTCTTT.

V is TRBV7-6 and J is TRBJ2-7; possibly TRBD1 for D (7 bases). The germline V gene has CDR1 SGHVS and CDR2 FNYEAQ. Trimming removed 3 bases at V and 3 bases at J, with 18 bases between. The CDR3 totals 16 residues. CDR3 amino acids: CASSLGGPGGVYEQYF. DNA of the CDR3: TGTGCCAGCAGCTTGGGGGGTCCAGGGGGTGTCTACGAGCAGTACTTC.

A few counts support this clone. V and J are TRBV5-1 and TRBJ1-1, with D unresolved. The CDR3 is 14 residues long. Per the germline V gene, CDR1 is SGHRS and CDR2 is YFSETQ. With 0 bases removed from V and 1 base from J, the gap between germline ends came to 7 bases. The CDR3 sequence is CASSLVPGNTEAFF. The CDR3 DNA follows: TGCGCCAGCAGCTTGGTCCCGGGGAACACTGAAGCTTTCTTT. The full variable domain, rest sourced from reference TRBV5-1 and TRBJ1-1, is KAGVTQTPRYLIKTRGQQVTLSCSPISGHRSVSWYQQTPGQGLQFLFEYFSETQRNKGNFPGRFSGRQFSNSRSEMNVSTLELGDSALYLCASSLVPGNTEAFFGQGTRLTVV.

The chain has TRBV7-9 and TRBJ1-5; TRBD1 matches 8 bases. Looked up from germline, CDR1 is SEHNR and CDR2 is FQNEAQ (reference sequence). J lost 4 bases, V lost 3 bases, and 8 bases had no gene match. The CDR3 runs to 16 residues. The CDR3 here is CASSFKSRGLNQPQHF. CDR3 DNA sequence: TGTGCCAGCAGCTTTAAATCCAGGGGGCTTAATCAGCCCCAGCATTTT.

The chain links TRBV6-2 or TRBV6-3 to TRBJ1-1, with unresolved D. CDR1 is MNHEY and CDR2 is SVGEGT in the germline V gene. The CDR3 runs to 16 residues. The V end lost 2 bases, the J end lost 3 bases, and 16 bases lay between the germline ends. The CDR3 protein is CASSYMSDFGYTEAFF. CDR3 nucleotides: TGTGCCAGCAGTTACATGTCGGACTTTGGATACACTGAAGCTTTCTTT.